The sequence of this TCR beta chain was determined in a study of TET2 disruption in CD19-targeted CAR T cells. Clones were sequenced by immunoSEQ multiplex PCR, and TCRdb holds only the in-frame ones, with some missing. Here the sample table reports about 30,000 clones. CDR3 length: 13 amino acids. The germline V gene encodes CDR1 DFQATT and CDR2 SNEGSKA (reference sequence). Trimming cost V 3 bases and J 2 bases, with 9 bases left between them. A word on this clone: As yet, its antigen is unknown. The read falls 3 residues short of the CDR3 end, and the missing part is taken from the germline J gene.

Treatment described: autologous CTL019 cells: CD19 CAR with 4-1BB and CD3 zeta domains. This rearrangement joins TRBV20-1 to TRBJ2-3; D is unresolved. Sample: CD8- CAR+ T cells sorted from cultured blood T cells, taken for CD19 CAR T cell therapy. The subset was: CD8-negative CAR-positive T cells from the infusion product. This TCR derives from a man aged 65 to 85 with chronic lymphocytic leukemia. The CDR3 is CSASLPNTDTQYF. The CDR3 bases that were read are TGCAGTGCTAGCTTACCTAACACAGATACG.